This entry is about one T cell receptor beta chain. The target antigen is unknown. There are 15 residues in the CDR3. V gave up 5 bases and J gave up 3 bases, with 16 bases separating them. From germline, CDR1 is MNHNS and CDR2 SASEGT. It was with 60 Vbeta and 13 Jbeta primers that the PCR ran. Profiled with immunoSEQ multiplex PCR; TCRdb holds only in-frame clones, not every one. The repertoire includes over 130,000 clones, about three quarters of them detected once, and 1.5% to 2% sits in the top ten. The data stem from a study of cytomegalovirus exposure and HLA in healthy donors. Overall study results and limits: Excluded: some indistinguishable V segments such as TRBV6-2 and TRBV6-3. Later, TCR association rates were found to vary by HLA locus, highest for DRB1 and lowest for HLA-C. The study flagged around 160 TCR beta chains as cytomegalovirus-associated.

The TCR comes from a man aged 40-50 years in good health and CMV-seronegative. The J gene is TRBJ1-2, the V gene TRBV6-1; D remains ambiguous. The sample consisted of PBMCs. This chain's CDR3 is CASSQFGKSDYGYTF. The CDR3 coding sequence is TGTGCCAGCAGTCAATTCGGGAAAAGCGACTATGGCTACACCTTC.